The entry that follows covers one T cell receptor (beta chain) sequence. The CDR3 has 13 residues. V dropped 1 base and J dropped 4 bases, with 8 bases sitting between them. Germline V gives CDR1 SEHNR, CDR2 FQNEAQ (reference sequence). These data come from a study of blood T cell repertoires in COVID-19. Whole-study context: The cDNA or gDNA used as material had been derived from T cells, B-cell-depleted T cells, or PBMCs.

Produced via immunoSEQ multiplex PCR; TCRdb's table is partial and in-frame only. The sample carries 220,000 or so clones, 84% recorded once. Ages ranged from about 18 to 89 years, with residence in about 23 US areas. The sequenced sample consisted of PBMCs or T cells enriched from blood (not recorded which). The sequence came from a middle-aged woman who had recovered from COVID-19. The V call is TRBV7-9, the J call TRBJ2-7, with a weak D call TRBD2 (6 bases). CDR3: CASSLGDLYEQYV. In DNA form, the CDR3 reads TGTGCCAGCAGCTTAGGGGACTTATACGAGCAGTACGTC.